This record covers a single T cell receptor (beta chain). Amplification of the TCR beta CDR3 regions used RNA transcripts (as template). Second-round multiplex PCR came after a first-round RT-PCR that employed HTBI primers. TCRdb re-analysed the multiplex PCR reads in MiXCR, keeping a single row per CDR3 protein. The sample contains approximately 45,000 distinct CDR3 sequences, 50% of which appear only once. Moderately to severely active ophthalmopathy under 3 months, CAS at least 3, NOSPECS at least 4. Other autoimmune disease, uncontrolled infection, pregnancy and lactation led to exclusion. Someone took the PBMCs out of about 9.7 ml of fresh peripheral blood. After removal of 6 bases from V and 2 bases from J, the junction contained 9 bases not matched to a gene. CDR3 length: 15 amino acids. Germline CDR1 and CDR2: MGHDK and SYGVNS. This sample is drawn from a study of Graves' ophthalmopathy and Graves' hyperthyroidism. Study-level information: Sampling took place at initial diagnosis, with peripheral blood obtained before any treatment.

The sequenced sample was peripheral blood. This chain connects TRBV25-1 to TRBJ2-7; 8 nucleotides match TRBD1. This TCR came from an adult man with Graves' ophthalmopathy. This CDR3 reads CASSLAGTGPYEQYF. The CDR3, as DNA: TGTGCCAGCAGCTTGGCCGGGACAGGACCCTACGAGCAGTACTTC.